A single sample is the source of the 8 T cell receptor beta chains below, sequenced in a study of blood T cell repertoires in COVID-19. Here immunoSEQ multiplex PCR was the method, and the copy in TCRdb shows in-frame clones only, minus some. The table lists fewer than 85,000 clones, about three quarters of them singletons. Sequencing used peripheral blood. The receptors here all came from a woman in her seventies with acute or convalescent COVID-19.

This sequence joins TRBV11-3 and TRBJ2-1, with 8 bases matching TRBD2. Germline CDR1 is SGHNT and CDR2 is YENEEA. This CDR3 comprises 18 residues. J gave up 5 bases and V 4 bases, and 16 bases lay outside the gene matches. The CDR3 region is CASSSRGSGGFRNNEQFF. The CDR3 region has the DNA TGTGCCAGCAGCTCACGAGGGTCGGGAGGGTTTCGCAACAATGAGCAGTTCTTC.

CDR3 sequence: CASSLSGRSAGELFF. In nucleotides, the CDR3 is TGTGCCAGCAGCTTAAGCGGGAGATCCGCCGGGGAGCTGTTTTTT. The rearrangement uses TRBV6-6 and TRBJ2-2, with TRBD2 matching 8 bases. CDR3 size: 15 residues. Germline lookup yields CDR1 MNHNY and CDR2 SVGAGI (reference sequence). V dropped 6 bases and J dropped 6; count of bases not matched to a gene: 9.

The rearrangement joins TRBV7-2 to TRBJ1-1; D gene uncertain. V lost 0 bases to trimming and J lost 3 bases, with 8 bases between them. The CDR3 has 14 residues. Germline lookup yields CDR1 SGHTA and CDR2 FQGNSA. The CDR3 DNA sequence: TGTGCCAGCAGCTTAGCTTCCGGGGACACTGAAGCTTTCTTT. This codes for CASSLASGDTEAFF.

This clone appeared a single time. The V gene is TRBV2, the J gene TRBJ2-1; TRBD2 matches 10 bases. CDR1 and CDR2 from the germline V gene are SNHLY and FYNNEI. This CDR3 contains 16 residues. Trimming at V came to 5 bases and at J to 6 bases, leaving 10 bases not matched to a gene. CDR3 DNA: TGTGCCAGCAGTACCCGGACTAGCGGCCGGCTCAATGAGCAGTTCTTC. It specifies CASSTRTSGRLNEQFF.

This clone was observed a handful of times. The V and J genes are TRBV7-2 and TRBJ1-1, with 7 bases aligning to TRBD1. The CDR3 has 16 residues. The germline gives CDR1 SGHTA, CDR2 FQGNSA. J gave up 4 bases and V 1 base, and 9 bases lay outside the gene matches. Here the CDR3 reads CASSLVAGGKATEAFF. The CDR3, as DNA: TGTGCCAGCAGCTTAGTTGCAGGGGGGAAGGCCACTGAAGCTTTCTTT.

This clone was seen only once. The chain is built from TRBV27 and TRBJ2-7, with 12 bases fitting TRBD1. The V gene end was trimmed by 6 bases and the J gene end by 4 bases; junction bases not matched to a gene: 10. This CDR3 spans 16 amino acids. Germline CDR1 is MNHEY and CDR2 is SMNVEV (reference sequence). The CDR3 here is CASRDRGTGGGYEQYF. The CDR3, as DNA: TGTGCCAGCAGAGACCGCGGGACAGGGGGCGGGTACGAGCAGTACTTC.

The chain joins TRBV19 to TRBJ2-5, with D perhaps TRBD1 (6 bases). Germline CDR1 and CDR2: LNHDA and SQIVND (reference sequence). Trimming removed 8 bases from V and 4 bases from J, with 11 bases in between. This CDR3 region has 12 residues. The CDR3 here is CASGSRGETQYF. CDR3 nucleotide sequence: TGTGCCAGTGGTTCCAGGGGAGAGACCCAGTACTTC.

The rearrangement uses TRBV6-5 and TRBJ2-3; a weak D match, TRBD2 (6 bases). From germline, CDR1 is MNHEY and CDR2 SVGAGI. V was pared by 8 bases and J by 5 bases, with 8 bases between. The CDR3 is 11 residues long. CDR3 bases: TGTGCCAGCGGGGGAGGAGATACGCAGTATTTT. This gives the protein CASGGGDTQYF.